The clone carrying this T cell receptor (beta chain) was seen only a few times. The antigen is unknown. V was shortened by 8 bases and J by 5 bases, with 10 bases between the two germline ends. Germline CDR1 SQVTM, CDR2 ANQGSEA. The CDR3 consists of 11 residues. The data were taken from a study of T cell repertoires in cytomegalovirus infection. Across the whole study: Selection of CMV epitopes for the study included recently identified HLA-C-restricted and well-studied HLA-B-restricted ones.

Findings of the study overall: Frequencies of public TCR beta families were cumulated, and this identified carriers of CMV plus the relevant HLA.

From the reads, TCRdb called clonotypes with MiXCR, one entry per CDR3 protein. The sample holds approximately 910,000 distinct CDR3 sequences; approximately 32% are singletons and the top ten take roughly 13%. The chain carries TRBV29-1 and TRBJ2-1; D not resolved. The input for sequencing was cultured CD8+ T cells from PBMCs, taken from culture after CMV antigen stimulation. The receptor comes from a human donor in good health (CMV status not recorded). Some clones in this sample may be carry-over from other donors' samples. The chain's CDR3 is CSSAADNEQFF. The CDR3 DNA is TGCAGCTCTGCGGCGGACAATGAGCAGTTCTTC.